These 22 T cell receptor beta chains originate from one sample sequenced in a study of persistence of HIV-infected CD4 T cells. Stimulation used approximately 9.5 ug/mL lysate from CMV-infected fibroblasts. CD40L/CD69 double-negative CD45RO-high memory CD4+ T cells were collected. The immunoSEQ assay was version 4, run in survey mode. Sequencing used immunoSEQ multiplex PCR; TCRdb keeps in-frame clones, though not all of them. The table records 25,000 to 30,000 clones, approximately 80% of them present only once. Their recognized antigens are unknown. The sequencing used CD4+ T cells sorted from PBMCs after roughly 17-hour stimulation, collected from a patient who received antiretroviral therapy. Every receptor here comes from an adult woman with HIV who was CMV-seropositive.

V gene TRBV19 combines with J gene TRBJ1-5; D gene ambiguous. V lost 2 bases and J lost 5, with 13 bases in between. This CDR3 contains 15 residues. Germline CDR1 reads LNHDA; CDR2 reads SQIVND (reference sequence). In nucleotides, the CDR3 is TGTGCCAGTAGTATATTTACAGAGAGGGATCAGCCCCAGCATTTT. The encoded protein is CASSIFTERDQPQHF. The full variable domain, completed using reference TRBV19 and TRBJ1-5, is DGGITQSPKYLFRKEGQNVTLSCEQNLNHDAMYWYRQDPGQGLRLIYYSQIVNDFQKGDIAEGYSVSREKKESFPLTVTSAQKNPTAFYLCASSIFTERDQPQHFGDGTRLSIL.

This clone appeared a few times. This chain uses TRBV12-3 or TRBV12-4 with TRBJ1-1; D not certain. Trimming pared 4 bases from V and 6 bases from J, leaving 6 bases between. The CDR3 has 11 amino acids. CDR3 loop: CASSYLAEAFF. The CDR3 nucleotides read TGTGCCAGCAGTTATCTAGCTGAAGCTTTCTTT.

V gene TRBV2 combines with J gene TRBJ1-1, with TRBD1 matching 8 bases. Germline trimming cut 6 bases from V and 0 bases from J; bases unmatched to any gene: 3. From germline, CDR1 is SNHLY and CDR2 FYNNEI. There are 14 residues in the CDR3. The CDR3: CASRRQGMNTEAFF. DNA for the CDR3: TGTGCCAGCAGGAGACAGGGGATGAACACTGAAGCTTTCTTT.

In DNA form, the CDR3 reads TGCGCCAGCAGCCAAGGAGTATCACCCCTCCACTTT. This codes for CASSQGVSPLHF. The chain joins TRBV4-1 to TRBJ1-6; the D is unclear. In germline, CDR1 is MGHRA, CDR2 YSYEKL. This CDR3 spans 12 amino acids. V lost 1 base, J lost 10 bases, and 5 bases lay in between.

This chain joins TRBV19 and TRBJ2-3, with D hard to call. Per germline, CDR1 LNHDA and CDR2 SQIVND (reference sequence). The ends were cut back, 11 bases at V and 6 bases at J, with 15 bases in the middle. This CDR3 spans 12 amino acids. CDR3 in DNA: TGTGCCTCAAAGGGTGCGTGGGATACGCAGTATTTT. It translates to CASKGAWDTQYF.

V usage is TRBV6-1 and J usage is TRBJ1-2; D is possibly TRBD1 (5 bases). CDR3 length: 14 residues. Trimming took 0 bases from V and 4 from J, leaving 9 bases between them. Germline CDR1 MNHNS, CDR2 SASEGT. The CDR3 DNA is TGTGCCAGCAGTGAAGCAAGACAGAGCTATGGCTACACCTTC. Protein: CASSEARQSYGYTF.

CDR3 region: CASSLEINSPLHF. The CDR3, as DNA: TGTGCCAGCAGTTTAGAGATTAATTCACCCCTCCACTTT. This chain uses TRBV28 with TRBJ1-6, with D unclear. Germline lookup yields CDR1 MDHEN and CDR2 SYDVKM. This CDR3 comprises 13 residues. Deletions cut 2 bases from V and 6 bases from J, with 5 bases between.

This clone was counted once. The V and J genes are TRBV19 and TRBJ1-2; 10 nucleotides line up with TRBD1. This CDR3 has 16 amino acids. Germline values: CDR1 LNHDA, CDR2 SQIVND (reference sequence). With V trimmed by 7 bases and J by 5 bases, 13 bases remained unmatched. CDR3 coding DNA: TGTGCCAGTACCCCCCATCGCCGGGACAGGGGATATGGCTACACCTTC. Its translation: CASTPHRRDRGYGYTF.

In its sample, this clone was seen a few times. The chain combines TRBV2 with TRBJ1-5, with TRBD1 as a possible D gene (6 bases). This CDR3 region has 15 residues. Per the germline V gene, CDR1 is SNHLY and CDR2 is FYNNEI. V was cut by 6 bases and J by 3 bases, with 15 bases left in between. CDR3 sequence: CASRAGTTNNQPQHF. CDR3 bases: TGTGCCAGCAGGGCCGGGACAACTAACAATCAGCCCCAGCATTTT.

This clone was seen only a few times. Here the CDR3 reads CASSISRNTGELFF. The CDR3, as DNA: TGTGCCAGTAGTATAAGCAGGAACACCGGGGAGCTGTTTTTT. This chain uses TRBV19 with TRBJ2-2; D uncertain. Trimming stripped 2 bases from V and 1 base from J, with 5 bases between. The length of the CDR3 is 14 residues. The germline V gene has CDR1 LNHDA and CDR2 SQIVND (reference sequence).

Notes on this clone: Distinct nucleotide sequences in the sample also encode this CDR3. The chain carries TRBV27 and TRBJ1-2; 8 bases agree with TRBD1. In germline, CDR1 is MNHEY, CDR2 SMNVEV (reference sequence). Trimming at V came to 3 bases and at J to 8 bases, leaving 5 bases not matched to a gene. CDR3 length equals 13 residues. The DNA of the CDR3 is TGTGCCAGCAGTTTCAGGGGGCGAGAAGGCTACACCTTC. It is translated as CASSFRGREGYTF.

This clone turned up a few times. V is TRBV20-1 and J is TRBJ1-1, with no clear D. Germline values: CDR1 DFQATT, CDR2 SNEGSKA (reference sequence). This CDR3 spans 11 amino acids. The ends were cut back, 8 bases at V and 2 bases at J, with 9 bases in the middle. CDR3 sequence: CSLTPNTEAFF. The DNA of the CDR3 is TGCAGTCTGACTCCCAACACTGAAGCTTTCTTT.

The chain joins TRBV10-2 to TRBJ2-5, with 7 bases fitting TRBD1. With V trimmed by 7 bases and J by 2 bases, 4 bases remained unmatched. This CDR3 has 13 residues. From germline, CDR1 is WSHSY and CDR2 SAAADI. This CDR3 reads CASKGQEQETQYF. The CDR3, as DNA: TGCGCCAGCAAAGGACAGGAACAAGAGACCCAGTACTTC.

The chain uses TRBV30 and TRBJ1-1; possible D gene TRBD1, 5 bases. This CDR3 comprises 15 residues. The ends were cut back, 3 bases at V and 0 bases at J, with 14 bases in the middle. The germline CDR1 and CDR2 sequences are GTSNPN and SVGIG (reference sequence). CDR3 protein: CAWRAVGHMNTEAFF. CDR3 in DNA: TGTGCCTGGAGGGCCGTCGGACACATGAACACTGAAGCTTTCTTT.

The CDR3 bases are TGCGCCAGCAGCCAAGATTTATCCGGCTATGGCTACACCTTC. Protein product: CASSQDLSGYGYTF. The J gene is TRBJ1-2, the V gene TRBV4-1, with D unresolved. Germline values: CDR1 MGHRA, CDR2 YSYEKL. The CDR3 runs 14 residues. Trimming took off 0 bases at V and 4 bases at J, with 9 bases between the two ends.

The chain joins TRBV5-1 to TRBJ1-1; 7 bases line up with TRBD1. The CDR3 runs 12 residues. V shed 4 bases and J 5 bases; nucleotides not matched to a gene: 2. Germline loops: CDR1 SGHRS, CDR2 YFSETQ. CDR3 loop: CASSVGQTEAFF. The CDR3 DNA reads TGCGCCAGCAGCGTGGGACAGACTGAAGCTTTCTTT.

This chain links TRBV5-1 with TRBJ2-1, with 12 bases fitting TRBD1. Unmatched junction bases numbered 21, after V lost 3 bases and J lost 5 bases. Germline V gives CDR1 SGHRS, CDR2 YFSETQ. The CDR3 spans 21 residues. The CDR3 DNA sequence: TGCGCCAGCAGCTCCGCCGGGACAGGGGGCTACTCAATAATAACTGACAATGAGCAGTTCTTC. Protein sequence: CASSSAGTGGYSIITDNEQFF.

CDR3 DNA sequence: TGTGCCAGCAGCTTAGTCGGGGGGGAGGTAGATACGCAGTATTTT. It specifies CASSLVGGEVDTQYF. This chain connects TRBV7-2 to TRBJ2-3, with 8 bases identical to TRBD2. The V and J ends lost 1 base and 5 bases, in that order; junction bases with no gene match: 5. Looked up from germline, CDR1 is SGHTA and CDR2 is FQGNSA. CDR3 length equals 15 residues.

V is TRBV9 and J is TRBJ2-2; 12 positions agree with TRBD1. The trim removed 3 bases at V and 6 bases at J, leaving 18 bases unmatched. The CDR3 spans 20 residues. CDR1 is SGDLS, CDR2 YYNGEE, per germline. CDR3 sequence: CASSGAGQGAKPPRPGELFF. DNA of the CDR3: TGTGCCAGCAGCGGAGCGGGACAGGGGGCGAAGCCGCCCCGGCCCGGGGAGCTGTTTTTT.

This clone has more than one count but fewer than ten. The CDR3, as DNA: TGCGCCAGCAGCCCCCGGGGGGGGCCACTGAACACTGAAGCTTTCTTT. Its translation is CASSPRGGPLNTEAFF. This chain links TRBV5-1 with TRBJ1-1, with a possible D match to TRBD1 (6 bases). CDR1 is SGHRS, CDR2 YFSETQ, per germline. With 4 bases removed from V and 0 bases from J, the gap between germline ends came to 16 bases. The CDR3 loop spans 16 amino acids.

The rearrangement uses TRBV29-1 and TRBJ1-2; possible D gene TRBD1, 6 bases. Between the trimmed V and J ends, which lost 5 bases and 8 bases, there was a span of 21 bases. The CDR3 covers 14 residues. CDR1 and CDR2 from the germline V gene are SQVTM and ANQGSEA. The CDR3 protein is CSVRRPQGLPGYTF. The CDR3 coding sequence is TGCAGCGTTCGACGCCCACAGGGATTACCGGGCTACACCTTC.

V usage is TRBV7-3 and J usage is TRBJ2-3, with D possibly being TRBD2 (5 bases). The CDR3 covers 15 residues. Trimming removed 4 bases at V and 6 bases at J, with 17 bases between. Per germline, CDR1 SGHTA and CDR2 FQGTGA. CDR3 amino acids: CASSSRGFPRDTQYF. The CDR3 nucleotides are TGTGCCAGCAGCTCCCGCGGGTTCCCGCGGGATACGCAGTATTTT.